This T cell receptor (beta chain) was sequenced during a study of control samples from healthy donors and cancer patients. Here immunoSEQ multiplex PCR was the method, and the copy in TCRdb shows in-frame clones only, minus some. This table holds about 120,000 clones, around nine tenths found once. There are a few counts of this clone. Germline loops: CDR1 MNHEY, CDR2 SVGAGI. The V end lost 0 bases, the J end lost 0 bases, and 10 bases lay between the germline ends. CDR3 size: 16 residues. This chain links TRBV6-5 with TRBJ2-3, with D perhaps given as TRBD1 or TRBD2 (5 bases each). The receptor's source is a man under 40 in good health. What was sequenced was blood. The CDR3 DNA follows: TGTGCCAGCAGTTACTCGGGGGACCCTAGCACAGATACGCAGTATTTT. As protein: CASSYSGDPSTDTQYF.